Following are 28 T cell receptor beta chains from one sample sequenced in a study of blood T cell repertoires in COVID-19. Method: immunoSEQ multiplex PCR; TCRdb's copy keeps in-frame clones and lacks some. This sample has 69,000 or so clones, with about four fifths found just once. The sequencing input was peripheral blood. The receptors come from an elderly woman with acute or convalescent COVID-19.

This chain's CDR3 is CASRPGQTGNTIYF. In DNA, the CDR3 is TGTGCCAGCAGACCAGGACAGACAGGAAACACCATATATTTT. This chain uses TRBV6-6 with TRBJ1-3; D may be TRBD1 (6 bases). Between the trimmed V and J ends, which lost 6 bases and 4 bases, there was a span of 13 bases. Germline loops: CDR1 MNHNY, CDR2 SVGAGI (reference sequence). The CDR3 runs 14 residues.

The chain joins TRBV13 to TRBJ2-7; 7 nucleotides agree with TRBD1. The V segment lost 4 bases and the J segment 2 bases; nucleotides outside the gene matches: 5. This CDR3 spans 14 amino acids. In germline, CDR1 is PRHDT, CDR2 FYEKMQ (reference sequence). DNA for the CDR3: TGTGCCAGCAGCTATAGGGACAGCGCCTACGAGCAGTACTTC. This encodes CASSYRDSAYEQYF.

This clone was found a few times. The chain combines TRBV5-5 with TRBJ1-1, with D perhaps matching TRBD1 (5 bases). Per germline, CDR1 SGHKS and CDR2 YYEKEE (reference sequence). V lost 1 base and J lost 0, with 16 bases in between. The CDR3 sequence is 17 residues long. CDR3 loop: CASSLRGGDPLNTEAFF. The CDR3 nucleotides read TGTGCCAGCAGCTTGCGCGGGGGGGACCCTCTGAACACTGAAGCTTTCTTT.

J is TRBJ2-3 and V is TRBV5-1, with 7 bases matching TRBD1. The ends lost 3 bases at V and 2 bases at J; junction bases unmatched: 18. The CDR3 spans 19 residues. The V gene's germline CDR1 is SGHRS and CDR2 YFSETQ. The CDR3 sequence is CASSSPPMTGTVFTDTQYF. As DNA, the CDR3 is TGCGCCAGCAGCTCCCCCCCGATGACCGGGACAGTCTTCACAGATACGCAGTATTTT.

The chain recombines TRBV7-9 with TRBJ1-4, with D maybe TRBD1 (6 bases). V was trimmed by 4 bases and J by 7 bases, leaving 10 bases between them. There are 13 residues in the CDR3. CDR1 is SEHNR, CDR2 FQNEAQ, per germline (reference sequence). The CDR3 region is CASSYREGEKLFF. CDR3 DNA: TGTGCCAGCAGCTACAGGGAGGGTGAAAAACTGTTTTTT.

This chain joins TRBV6-6 and TRBJ2-1; possible D gene TRBD2, 7 bases. This CDR3 has 14 amino acids. Germline V gives CDR1 MNHNY, CDR2 SVGAGI (reference sequence). V was pared by 6 bases and J by 5 bases, with 14 bases between. CDR3 sequence: CASRDGGPNNEQFF. CDR3 nucleotide sequence: TGTGCCAGCAGAGACGGGGGGCCCAACAATGAGCAGTTCTTC.

The rearrangement joins TRBV5-1 to TRBJ1-2; 9 positions agree with TRBD1. The CDR3 is made up of 17 amino acids. V shed 1 base and J 8 bases; nucleotides not matched to a gene: 15. The V gene's germline CDR1 is SGHRS and CDR2 YFSETQ. The CDR3 protein is CASSLSTMRQGVEGYTF. DNA of the CDR3: TGCGCCAGCAGCTTGTCGACTATGCGACAGGGGGTCGAGGGCTACACCTTC.

This clone appeared a few times. The rearrangement joins TRBV7-3 to TRBJ2-1; D call uncertain. Per germline, CDR1 SGHTA and CDR2 FQGTGA. CDR3 length: 13 residues. V lost 1 base and J lost 5, with 6 bases in between. The chain's CDR3 is CASSLMSDNEQFF. As DNA, the CDR3 is TGTGCCAGCAGCTTAATGTCAGACAATGAGCAGTTCTTC.

This sequence joins TRBV9 and TRBJ2-5; TRBD2 matches at 13 bases. Germline values: CDR1 SGDLS, CDR2 YYNGEE. This CDR3 spans 18 amino acids. V gave up 3 bases and J gave up 5 bases; unmatched junction bases: 13. The CDR3 coding sequence is TGTGCCAGCAGCGCCGACCCCGGGACTAGCGGGGCCCGGGAGACCCAGTACTTC. It specifies CASSADPGTSGARETQYF. Full variable domain (outside the CDR3, taken from reference TRBV9 and TRBJ2-5): DSGVTQTPKHLITATGQRVTLRCSPRSGDLSVYWYQQSLDQGLQFLIQYYNGEERAKGNILERFSAQQFPDLHSELNLSSLELGDSALYFCASSADPGTSGARETQYFGPGTRLLVL.

The chain links TRBV6-5 to TRBJ1-1, with D possibly matching TRBD1 (6 bases). Germline CDR1 MNHEY, CDR2 SVGAGI. Trimming left V 4 bases short and J 4 bases short, with 13 bases between. The CDR3 totals 14 residues. DNA for the CDR3: TGTGCCAGCAGTTCAGGGGTAACGGGCACTGAAGCTTTCTTT. Its protein is CASSSGVTGTEAFF.

This sequence joins TRBV3-1 (or the pseudogene TRBV3-2) and TRBJ1-4; possible D gene TRBD1, 6 bases. From germline, CDR1 is LGHDT and CDR2 YNNKEL (reference sequence). The CDR3 sequence is 15 residues long. The V end lost 4 bases, the J end lost 5 bases, and 14 bases lay between the germline ends. CDR3 amino acids: CASSRRYTGNEKLFF. In DNA form, the CDR3 reads TGTGCCAGCAGCCGTCGATATACAGGGAATGAAAAACTGTTTTTT.

This clone was recorded a few times. The rearrangement joins TRBV29-1 to TRBJ2-3, with D tentatively TRBD2 (5 bases). The CDR3 consists of 12 residues. The germline gives CDR1 SQVTM, CDR2 ANQGSEA. V lost 6 bases to trimming and J lost 1 base, with 8 bases between them. Here the CDR3 DNA reads TGCAGCGTCCGGACTGGCACAGATACGCAGTATTTT. Translated: CSVRTGTDTQYF.

V is TRBV3-1 (or the pseudogene TRBV3-2) and J is TRBJ2-6; D might be TRBD2 (5 bases). V dropped 3 bases and J dropped 2 bases, with 5 bases sitting between them. Germline-derived CDR1 and CDR2 are LGHDT and YNNKEL (reference sequence). The CDR3 consists of 14 residues. The CDR3 is CASSQRAGANVLTF. In nucleotides, the CDR3 is TGTGCCAGCAGCCAGAGGGCTGGGGCCAACGTCCTGACTTTC.

The J gene is TRBJ2-1, the V gene TRBV5-1; 13 nucleotides align to TRBD2. Trimming at V came to 4 bases and at J to 3 bases, leaving 4 bases not matched to a gene. The CDR3 is made up of 16 amino acids. Germline CDR1 is SGHRS and CDR2 is YFSETQ. The CDR3 DNA is TGCGCCAGCAGCGTAGGACTAGCGGGGGACTACAATGAGCAGTTCTTC. It encodes CASSVGLAGDYNEQFF.

This clone was seen a few times. V and J are TRBV28 and TRBJ1-4; D is perhaps TRBD1 (6 bases). Germline values: CDR1 MDHEN, CDR2 SYDVKM. Trimming took 7 bases from V and 11 from J, leaving 20 bases between them. This CDR3 is 14 amino acids long. Here the CDR3 reads CASTQGQIDRKLFF. In DNA, the CDR3 is TGTGCCAGCACCCAAGGACAGATAGATCGGAAACTGTTTTTT.

This sequence joins TRBV19 and TRBJ2-7; 11 bases fit TRBD1. This CDR3 spans 18 amino acids. The V gene's germline CDR1 is LNHDA and CDR2 SQIVND (reference sequence). V was pared by 3 bases and J by 4 bases, with 14 bases of the junction left unmatched. CDR3 nucleotides: TGTGCCAGTAGTATCCGGCCCGGGACAGGGGGTTATAGGTACGAGCAGTACTTC. It encodes CASSIRPGTGGYRYEQYF. Filled out from reference TRBV19 and TRBJ2-7, the complete variable domain reads DGGITQSPKYLFRKEGQNVTLSCEQNLNHDAMYWYRQDPGQGLRLIYYSQIVNDFQKGDIAEGYSVSREKKESFPLTVTSAQKNPTAFYLCASSIRPGTGGYRYEQYFGPGTRLTVT.

This chain connects TRBV7-3 to TRBJ2-2, with TRBD1 matching 9 bases. V shed 3 bases and J 6 bases; nucleotides not matched to a gene: 5. The germline V gene encodes CDR1 SGHTA and CDR2 FQGTGA. The CDR3 runs 15 residues. The CDR3 loop reads CASSFGTGSPGELFF. CDR3 nucleotides: TGTGCCAGCAGCTTCGGGACAGGGAGCCCCGGGGAGCTGTTTTTT.

The DNA of the CDR3 is TGCAGCGCCCGAAGGACAATTTTTAACACTGAAGCTTTCTTT. It translates to CSARRTIFNTEAFF. This chain joins TRBV29-1 and TRBJ1-1, with TRBD1 as a possible D gene (5 bases). Germline V CDR1 and CDR2: SQVTM, ANQGSEA. V lost 7 bases, J lost 2 bases, and 17 bases lay in between. The CDR3 totals 14 residues.

This CDR3 reads CAISRQGAPSEAFF. As DNA, the CDR3 is TGTGCCATCAGTCGACAGGGGGCACCCTCTGAAGCTTTCTTT. The rearrangement joins TRBV10-3 to TRBJ1-1, with 10 bases that match TRBD1. This CDR3 is 14 amino acids long. Unmatched junction bases numbered 6, after V lost 5 bases and J lost 6 bases. Germline loops: CDR1 ENHRY, CDR2 SYGVKD.

The chain couples TRBV7-3 to TRBJ2-7, with 10 bases lining up with TRBD1. Trimming cost V 5 bases and J 5 bases; bases outside gene matches: 3. Germline V gene sequence: CDR1 SGHTA, CDR2 FQGTGA. This CDR3 has 13 amino acids. This chain's CDR3 is CASSGTGVHEQYF. For the CDR3, the DNA is TGTGCCAGCAGCGGGACAGGGGTGCACGAGCAGTACTTC. The full variable domain, with the rest looked up from reference TRBV7-3 and TRBJ2-7, is GAGVSQTPSNKVTEKGKYVELRCDPISGHTALYWYRQSLGQGPEFLIYFQGTGAADDSGLPNDRFFAVRPEGSVSTLKIQRTERGDSAVYLCASSGTGVHEQYFGPGTRLTVT.

The rearrangement links TRBV4-2 to TRBJ1-1; a weak D match, TRBD1 (6 bases). Germline V CDR1 and CDR2: LGHNA, YNFKEQ. The CDR3 spans 16 residues. The ends were cut back, 0 bases at V and 1 base at J, with 12 bases in the middle. CDR3 loop: CASSQEWAGENTEAFF. The CDR3 region has the DNA TGTGCCAGCAGCCAAGAATGGGCAGGGGAGAACACTGAAGCTTTCTTT.

This chain uses TRBV7-8 with TRBJ1-4; D remains unclear. The CDR3 has 13 residues. The germline gives CDR1 SGHVS, CDR2 FQNEAQ. Trimming left V 5 bases short and J 9 bases short, with 13 bases between. CDR3 DNA: TGTGCCAGCAGCCTGGGCCCAGGTCAAAAACTGTTTTTT. Translated: CASSLGPGQKLFF.

J is TRBJ1-6 and V is TRBV14; D might be TRBD1 (6 bases). The CDR3 is made up of 16 amino acids. Trimming took 0 bases from V and 8 from J, leaving 14 bases between them. Per germline, CDR1 SGHDN and CDR2 FVKESK. The CDR3, as DNA: TGTGCCAGCAGCCAAGATCAGGACAGCTCGTATTCACCCCTCCACTTT. Its protein product is CASSQDQDSSYSPLHF.

A few counts support this clone. Other DNA sequences from this sample encode an identical CDR3 as well. V gene TRBV5-4 combines with J gene TRBJ2-5, with D perhaps TRBD2 (6 bases). Germline assignment: CDR1 SGHNT and CDR2 YYREEE (reference sequence). V dropped 0 bases and J dropped 1 base, with 10 bases sitting between them. The CDR3 loop spans 15 amino acids. The CDR3 spells CASSLGRGSQETQYF. CDR3 DNA: TGTGCCAGCAGCTTGGGACGGGGGAGCCAAGAGACCCAGTACTTC.

This clone was detected only once. V and J are TRBV19 and TRBJ2-5, with 8 bases identical to TRBD1. Germline CDR1 and CDR2: LNHDA and SQIVND (reference sequence). J was trimmed by 8 bases and V by 3 bases; bases with no gene match: 5. The CDR3 extends over 13 amino acids. The CDR3 sequence is CASSIRTGNTQYF. CDR3 nucleotide sequence: TGTGCCAGTAGTATCCGGACAGGGAATACCCAGTACTTC. The full variable domain, in which reference TRBV19 and TRBJ2-5 provide the parts outside the CDR3, is DGGITQSPKYLFRKEGQNVTLSCEQNLNHDAMYWYRQDPGQGLRLIYYSQIVNDFQKGDIAEGYSVSREKKESFPLTVTSAQKNPTAFYLCASSIRTGNTQYFGPGTRLLVL.

The rearrangement uses TRBV5-5 and TRBJ2-1; the match to TRBD1 covers 8 bases. Per germline, CDR1 SGHKS and CDR2 YYEKEE (reference sequence). Unmatched junction bases numbered 4, after V lost 5 bases and J lost 0 bases. The CDR3 is 15 amino acids. Here the CDR3 reads CASSPTGGSYNEQFF. In DNA, the CDR3 is TGTGCCAGCAGTCCAACAGGGGGCTCCTACAATGAGCAGTTCTTC.

The chain recombines TRBV5-1 with TRBJ2-5; 9 bases are a match to TRBD1. The length of the CDR3 is 14 residues. Germline V gene lookup returns CDR1 SGHRS and CDR2 YFSETQ. V lost 6 bases and J lost 4; bases outside the gene matches: 7. DNA for the CDR3: TGCGCCAGCATGACGGGACAGGGAAGAGAGACCCAGTACTTC. This encodes CASMTGQGRETQYF.

This clone was picked up one time. The genes are TRBV30 and TRBJ2-6, with 10 nucleotides matching TRBD1. With 3 bases clipped from V and 1 base from J, the junction kept 6 bases outside the gene matches. The CDR3 length is 17 residues. Germline V gene sequence: CDR1 GTSNPN, CDR2 SVGIG (reference sequence). Here the CDR3 DNA reads TGTGCCTGGAGCCGGACAGGGGGTTCTTCTGGGGCCAACGTCCTGACTTTC. It is translated as CAWSRTGGSSGANVLTF.